Shown below are 10 T cell receptor beta chains from a single sample sequenced in a study of OX40 agonist ivuxolimab in advanced cancers. TCRdb keeps only in-frame clones here, not all; method: immunoSEQ multiplex PCR. Of just under 100,000 clones in the sample, approximately 95% were seen once. Specimen: CD4+ or CD8+ T cells sorted from blood, collected in a trial of the OX40 agonist ivuxolimab. All receptors come from an adult with an advanced solid tumor such as melanoma, head and neck, liver or kidney cancer.

The rearrangement links TRBV10-3 to TRBJ2-5, with D possibly matching TRBD1 (5 bases). The J call is in doubt because the DNA end fits TRBJ2-7 better. The CDR3 covers 16 residues. Germline assignment: CDR1 ENHRY and CDR2 SYGVKD. CDR3 sequence: CAISEQAAYFSYEQYF. CDR3 coding DNA: TGTGCCATCAGTGAACAGGCAGCGTACTTCTCCTACGAGCAGTACTTC.

This rearrangement joins TRBV11-2 to TRBJ1-1, with 7 bases lining up with TRBD1. The CDR3 is 15 amino acids. V lost 5 bases and J lost 4; bases outside the gene matches: 10. Germline V gene data show CDR1 as SGHAT and CDR2 as FQNNGV. The CDR3 DNA reads as TGTGCCAGCAGCCCCCGACAGGGAGGTCGCACTGAAGCTTTCTTT. Protein sequence: CASSPRQGGRTEAFF.

This sequence joins TRBV9 and TRBJ1-3, with D unresolved. The CDR3 covers 13 residues. Trimming took 0 bases from V and 2 from J, leaving 3 bases between them. Per germline, CDR1 SGDLS and CDR2 YYNGEE. DNA of the CDR3: TGTGCCAGCAGCGTAGCTACTGGAAACACCATATATTTT. As protein: CASSVATGNTIYF.

The genes are TRBV19 and TRBJ1-5; D perhaps matches TRBD1 (5 bases). V was trimmed by 4 bases and J by 1 base, leaving 14 bases between them. The CDR3 consists of 16 residues. Germline values: CDR1 LNHDA, CDR2 SQIVND (reference sequence). The CDR3 coding sequence is TGTGCCAGTAGTACTGTAAGTGGGGGGAGCAATCAGCCCCAGCATTTT. It encodes CASSTVSGGSNQPQHF.

The J gene is TRBJ2-7, the V gene TRBV18, with 10 bases aligning to TRBD1. There are 15 residues in the CDR3. Trimming removed 5 bases from V and 4 bases from J; junction bases left unmatched: 8. Germline assignment: CDR1 KGHSH and CDR2 LQKENI. The CDR3 DNA reads as TGTGCCAGCTCAAACCGGGACAGGGGAACGTACGAGCAGTACTTC. This translates into CASSNRDRGTYEQYF.

The chain employs TRBV7-9 and TRBJ2-7; TRBD2 aligns across 7 bases. This CDR3 is built from 15 residues. V gave up 2 bases and J gave up 3 bases; unmatched junction bases: 7. Germline V gene lookup returns CDR1 SEHNR and CDR2 FQNEAQ (reference sequence). The CDR3 spells CASSLSVREGYEQYF. CDR3 nucleotide sequence: TGTGCCAGCAGCTTAAGTGTCAGGGAGGGCTACGAGCAGTACTTC.

The chain recombines TRBV6-1 with TRBJ2-7; perhaps TRBD1 as D (5 bases). The CDR3 contains 14 residues. Germline V gene data show CDR1 as MNHNS and CDR2 as SASEGT. V was cut by 7 bases and J by 3 bases, with 16 bases left in between. The CDR3 here is CASTPGRGYYEQYF. The CDR3 region has the DNA TGTGCCAGCACCCCCGGAAGGGGCTACTACGAGCAGTACTTC.

This clone was counted once. This rearrangement joins TRBV5-5 to TRBJ2-2; tentative D call: TRBD1 (6 bases). This CDR3 is built from 16 residues. The V and J ends lost 4 bases and 3 bases respectively, with 16 bases between them. The germline V gene has CDR1 SGHKS and CDR2 YYEKEE (reference sequence). The CDR3 loop reads CASSPQTGKDTGELFF. Here the CDR3 DNA reads TGTGCCAGCAGCCCCCAAACAGGGAAAGACACCGGGGAGCTGTTTTTT.

Notes on this clone: In the same sample, other DNA sequences code for this CDR3. V gene TRBV7-2 combines with J gene TRBJ1-3, with D tentatively TRBD1 (5 bases). CDR3 length equals 17 residues. Trimming removed 5 bases at V and 4 bases at J, with 21 bases between. Germline CDR1 reads SGHTA; CDR2 reads FQGNSA. The CDR3 DNA is TGTGCCAGCAGCCTACCTGCGACCTCCGGGGCGGGAAACACCATATATTTT. Its translation: CASSLPATSGAGNTIYF.

This chain links TRBV5-1 with TRBJ1-4; the D gene is possibly TRBD1 (6 bases). CDR1 and CDR2 (germline): SGHRS, YFSETQ. The CDR3 runs to 15 residues. V was trimmed by 4 bases and J by 0 bases, leaving 10 bases between them. This chain's CDR3 is CASSPGATTNEKLFF. DNA for the CDR3: TGCGCCAGCAGCCCAGGGGCCACAACTAATGAAAAACTGTTTTTT.